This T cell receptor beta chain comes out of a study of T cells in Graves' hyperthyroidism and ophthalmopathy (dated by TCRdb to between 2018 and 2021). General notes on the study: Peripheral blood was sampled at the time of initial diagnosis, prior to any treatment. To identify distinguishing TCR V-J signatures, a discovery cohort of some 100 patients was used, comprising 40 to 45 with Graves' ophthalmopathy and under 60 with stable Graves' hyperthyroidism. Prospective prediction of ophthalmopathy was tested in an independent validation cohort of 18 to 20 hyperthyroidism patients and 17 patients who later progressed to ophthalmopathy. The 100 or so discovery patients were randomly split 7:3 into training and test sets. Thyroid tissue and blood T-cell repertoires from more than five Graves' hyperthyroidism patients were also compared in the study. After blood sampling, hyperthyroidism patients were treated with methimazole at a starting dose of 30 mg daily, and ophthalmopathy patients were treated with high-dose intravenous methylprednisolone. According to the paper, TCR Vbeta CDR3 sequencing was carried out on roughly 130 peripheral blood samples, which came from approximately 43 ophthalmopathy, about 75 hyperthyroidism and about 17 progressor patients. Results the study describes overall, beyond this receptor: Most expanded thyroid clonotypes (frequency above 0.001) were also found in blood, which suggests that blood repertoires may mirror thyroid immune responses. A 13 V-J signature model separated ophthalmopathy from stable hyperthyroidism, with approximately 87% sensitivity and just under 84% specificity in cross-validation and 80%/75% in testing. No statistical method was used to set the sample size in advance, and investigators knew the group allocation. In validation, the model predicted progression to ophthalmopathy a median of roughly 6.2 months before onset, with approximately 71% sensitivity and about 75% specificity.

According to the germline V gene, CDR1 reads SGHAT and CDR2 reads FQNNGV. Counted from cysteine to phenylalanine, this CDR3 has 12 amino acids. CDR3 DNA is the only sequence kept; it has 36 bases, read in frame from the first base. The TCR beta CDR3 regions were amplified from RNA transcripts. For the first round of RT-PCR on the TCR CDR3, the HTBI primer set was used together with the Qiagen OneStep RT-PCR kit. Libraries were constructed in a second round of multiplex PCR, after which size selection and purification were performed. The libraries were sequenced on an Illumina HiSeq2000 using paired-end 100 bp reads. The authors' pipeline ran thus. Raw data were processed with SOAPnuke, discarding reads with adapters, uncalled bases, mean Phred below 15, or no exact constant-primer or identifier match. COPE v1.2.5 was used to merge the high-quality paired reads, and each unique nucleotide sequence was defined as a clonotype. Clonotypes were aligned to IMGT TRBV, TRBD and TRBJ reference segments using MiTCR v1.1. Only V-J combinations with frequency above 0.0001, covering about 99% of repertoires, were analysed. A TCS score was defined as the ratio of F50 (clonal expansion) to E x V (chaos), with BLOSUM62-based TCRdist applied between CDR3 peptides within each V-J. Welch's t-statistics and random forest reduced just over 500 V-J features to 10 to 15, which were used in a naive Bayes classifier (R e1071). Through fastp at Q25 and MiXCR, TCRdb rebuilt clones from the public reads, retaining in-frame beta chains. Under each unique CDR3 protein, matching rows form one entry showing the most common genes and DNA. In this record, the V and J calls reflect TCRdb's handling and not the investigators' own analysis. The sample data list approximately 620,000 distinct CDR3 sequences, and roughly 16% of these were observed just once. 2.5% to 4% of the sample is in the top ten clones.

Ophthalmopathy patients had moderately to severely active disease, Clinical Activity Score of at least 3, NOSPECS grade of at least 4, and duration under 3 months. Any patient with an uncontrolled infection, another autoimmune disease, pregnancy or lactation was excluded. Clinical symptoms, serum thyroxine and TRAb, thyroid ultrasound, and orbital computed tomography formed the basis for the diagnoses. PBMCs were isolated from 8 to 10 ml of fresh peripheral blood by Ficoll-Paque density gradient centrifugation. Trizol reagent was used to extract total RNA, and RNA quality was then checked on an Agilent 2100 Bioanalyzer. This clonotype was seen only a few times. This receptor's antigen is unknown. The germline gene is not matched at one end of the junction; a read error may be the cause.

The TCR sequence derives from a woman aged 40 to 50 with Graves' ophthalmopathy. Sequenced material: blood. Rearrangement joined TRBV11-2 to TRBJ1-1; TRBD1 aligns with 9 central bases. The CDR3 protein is CASSSDRGTIIF. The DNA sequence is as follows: TGTGCCAGCAGCTCCGACAGGGGGACAATTATCTTT.